The 26 T cell receptor beta chains reported below all come from one sample, sequenced in a study of blood T cell repertoires in COVID-19. Some clones are missing from TCRdb's copy, which holds only in-frame ones; the method was immunoSEQ multiplex PCR. The sample shows about 400,000 clones, over 75% of them seen only once. Sequenced sample: PBMCs or T cells enriched from blood (not recorded which). The source is a woman aged 25 to 45 with acute COVID-19.

This clone came up once. The chain is built from TRBV5-1 and TRBJ2-2, with TRBD2 matching 7 bases. V lost 5 bases, J lost 3 bases, and 7 bases stayed unmatched. The V gene's germline CDR1 is SGHRS and CDR2 YFSETQ. This CDR3 has 15 residues. CDR3 region: CASRTGTTDTGELFF. As DNA, the CDR3 is TGCGCCAGCAGGACCGGGACTACGGACACCGGGGAGCTGTTTTTT.

The CDR3 DNA follows: TGTGCCAGCAGCAGACCCGGGGACAGCGCGGGGGGCTACACCTTC. It specifies CASSRPGDSAGGYTF. This rearrangement joins TRBV7-9 to TRBJ1-2; 7 nucleotides align to TRBD1. There are 15 residues in the CDR3. V gave up 5 bases and J gave up 8 bases; unmatched junction bases: 14. The germline CDR1 and CDR2 sequences are SEHNR and FQNEAQ (reference sequence).

V is TRBV9 and J is TRBJ1-4; D not certain. This CDR3 comprises 15 residues. The germline V gene has CDR1 SGDLS and CDR2 YYNGEE. V was trimmed by 3 bases and J by 3 bases, leaving 12 bases between them. The CDR3 protein is CASSGPSVANEKLFF. The CDR3 bases are TGTGCCAGCAGCGGCCCGTCGGTGGCTAATGAAAAACTGTTTTTT.

This clone was picked up a small number of times. The chain combines TRBV30 with TRBJ1-2; 10 bases agree with TRBD1. V dropped 4 bases and J dropped 4; count of bases not matched to a gene: 6. The CDR3 has 14 residues. Looked up from germline, CDR1 is GTSNPN and CDR2 is SVGIG (reference sequence). The CDR3 is CAWTATGGAYGYTF. CDR3 DNA sequence: TGTGCCTGGACTGCGACAGGGGGCGCCTATGGCTACACCTTC.

This chain links TRBV15 with TRBJ2-7, with D perhaps matching TRBD1 (6 bases). CDR3 size: 15 residues. Trimming cost V 3 bases and J 2 bases, with 14 bases left between them. CDR1 and CDR2 from the germline V gene are LNHNV and YYDKDF (reference sequence). CDR3: CATSSQSGHPYEQYF. The CDR3 DNA follows: TGTGCCACCAGCAGCCAATCGGGACACCCCTACGAGCAGTACTTC.

The chain joins TRBV5-1 to TRBJ2-3; 14 bases map to TRBD2. Per germline, CDR1 SGHRS and CDR2 YFSETQ. V gave up 4 bases and J gave up 4 bases; unmatched junction bases: 2. The CDR3 contains 15 residues. The DNA of the CDR3 is TGCGCCAGCAGCGGACTAGCGGGGGGATCAGATACGCAGTATTTT. Translating gives CASSGLAGGSDTQYF. The entire variable domain, with the rest obtained from reference TRBV5-1 and TRBJ2-3, is as follows: KAGVTQTPRYLIKTRGQQVTLSCSPISGHRSVSWYQQTPGQGLQFLFEYFSETQRNKGNFPGRFSGRQFSNSRSEMNVSTLELGDSALYLCASSGLAGGSDTQYFGPGTRLTVL.

This chain connects TRBV30 to TRBJ1-1; D is perhaps TRBD1 (5 bases). CDR3 length equals 13 residues. Looked up from germline, CDR1 is GTSNPN and CDR2 is SVGIG (reference sequence). V lost 3 bases, J lost 1 base, and 9 bases lay in between. The CDR3 DNA follows: TGTGCCTGGAGGCTGACAGAGAACACTGAAGCTTTCTTT. Protein sequence: CAWRLTENTEAFF. The full variable domain, in which reference TRBV30 and TRBJ1-1 provide the parts outside the CDR3, is SQTIHQWPATLVQPVGSPLSLECTVEGTSNPNLYWYRQAAGRGLQLLFYSVGIGQISSEVPQNLSASRPQDRQFILSSKKLLLSDSGFYLCAWRLTENTEAFFGQGTRLTVV.

The chain employs TRBV4-3 and TRBJ2-1, with D uncertain. Looked up from germline, CDR1 is LGHNA and CDR2 is YSLEER. Between the trimmed V and J ends, which lost 0 bases and 9 bases, there was a span of 6 bases. The CDR3 spans 12 residues. The CDR3 DNA reads TGCGCCAGCAGCCAAGATCCCAGTGAGCAGTTCTTC. Protein: CASSQDPSEQFF.

V gene TRBV7-2 combines with J gene TRBJ2-2; the D is unclear. Germline-derived CDR1 and CDR2 are SGHTA and FQGNSA. Between the trimmed V and J ends, which lost 3 bases and 6 bases, there was a span of 11 bases. The CDR3 is made up of 14 amino acids. As DNA, the CDR3 is TGTGCCAGCAGCTTGGGCCAACCCCCCGGGGAGCTGTTTTTT. It yields the protein CASSLGQPPGELFF.

The chain carries TRBV30 and TRBJ2-2; 8 bases map to TRBD2. The germline V gene has CDR1 GTSNPN and CDR2 SVGIG (reference sequence). This CDR3 comprises 14 residues. After removal of 5 bases from V and 6 bases from J, the junction contained 8 bases not matched to a gene. The CDR3, as DNA: TGTGCCTGGTCAACAGCGGGGGTCGCCGGGGAGCTGTTTTTT. Encoded protein: CAWSTAGVAGELFF.

The CDR3 nucleotides read TGCGCCAGCAGCATGATGACAACTAGCACAGATACGCAGTATTTT. As protein: CASSMMTTSTDTQYF. The J gene is TRBJ2-3, the V gene TRBV10-2; no definite D call. Trimming stripped 6 bases from V and 0 bases from J, with 13 bases between. The CDR3 is made up of 15 amino acids. Germline V gives CDR1 WSHSY, CDR2 SAAADI.

V gene TRBV29-1 combines with J gene TRBJ2-3; the match to TRBD2 covers 13 bases. The V gene end was trimmed by 7 bases and the J gene end by 2 bases; junction bases not matched to a gene: 6. Germline loops: CDR1 SQVTM, CDR2 ANQGSEA. The CDR3 extends over 15 amino acids. The CDR3 sequence: CSAWTSGGITDTQYF. The CDR3 DNA is TGCAGCGCTTGGACTAGCGGGGGCATCACAGATACGCAGTATTTT.

The V gene is TRBV7-9, the J gene TRBJ1-4; 8 bases align to TRBD1. Germline values: CDR1 SEHNR, CDR2 FQNEAQ (reference sequence). The trim removed 2 bases at V and 1 base at J, leaving 3 bases unmatched. The CDR3 contains 16 residues. The CDR3, as DNA: TGTGCCAGCAGCTTAAGAGGACAGGGAACTAATGAAAAACTGTTTTTT. Amino acid sequence: CASSLRGQGTNEKLFF. Supplemented by reference TRBV7-9 and TRBJ1-4, the full variable domain reads DTGVSQNPRHKITKRGQNVTFRCDPISEHNRLYWYRQTLGQGPEFLTYFQNEAQLEKSRLLSDRFSAERPKGSFSTLEIQRTEQGDSAMYLCASSLRGQGTNEKLFFGSGTQLSVL.

The sample holds a few counts of this clone. The V and J genes are TRBV4-3 and TRBJ2-6; the D is unclear. Germline CDR1 reads LGHNA; CDR2 reads YSLEER. V lost 8 bases to trimming and J lost 1 base, with 12 bases between them. This CDR3 region has 15 residues. CDR3 residues: CASSIDLSGANVLTF. In DNA form, the CDR3 reads TGCGCCAGCTCCATCGACTTGTCTGGGGCCAACGTCCTGACTTTC.

The chain links TRBV11-2 to TRBJ2-1; weak D call: TRBD2 (6 bases). V lost 1 base and J lost 3, with 7 bases in between. This CDR3 is 14 amino acids long. CDR1 and CDR2 from the germline V gene are SGHAT and FQNNGV. Here the CDR3 reads CASSLGGVYNEQFF. CDR3 nucleotides: TGTGCCAGCAGCTTAGGGGGGGTCTACAATGAGCAGTTCTTC.

This rearrangement joins TRBV23-1 to TRBJ1-2; D unclear. TRBV23-1 is treated as an ORF (open reading frame) with a function not yet certain. This CDR3 comprises 13 residues. V dropped 0 bases and J dropped 8 bases, with 10 bases sitting between them. CDR3 residues: CASSQSHAGGYTF. The CDR3 nucleotides are TGCGCCAGCAGTCAATCCCACGCGGGGGGCTACACCTTC.

The V gene is TRBV2, the J gene TRBJ1-1; D remains ambiguous. V shed 3 bases and J shed 11 bases, with 7 bases lying between them. The CDR3 contains 10 residues. CDR1 SNHLY and CDR2 FYNNEI come from the germline V gene. CDR3 sequence reads: CASSDPVAFF. The CDR3 DNA reads as TGTGCCAGCAGTGATCCCGTGGCTTTCTTT. Full variable domain (rest looked up from reference TRBV2 and TRBJ1-1): EPEVTQTPSHQVTQMGQEVILRCVPISNHLYFYWYRQILGQKVEFLVSFYNNEISEKSEIFDDQFSVERPDGSNFTLKIRSTKLEDSAMYFCASSDPVAFFGQGTRLTVV.

DNA for the CDR3: TGTGCCAGCAGCTTAACGCTCCAGGGCTTTGAAGCTTTCTTT. This encodes CASSLTLQGFEAFF. V usage is TRBV11-3 and J usage is TRBJ1-1; D is possibly TRBD1 (5 bases). V was cut by 2 bases and J by 7 bases, with 14 bases left in between. The CDR3 sequence is 14 residues long. CDR1 is SGHNT, CDR2 YENEEA, per germline.

The chain has TRBV6-2 or TRBV6-3 and TRBJ2-6, with 7 bases that match TRBD1. The CDR3 totals 19 residues. CDR1 is MNHEY, CDR2 SVGEGT, per germline. The V gene end was trimmed by 0 bases and the J gene end by 0 bases; junction bases not matched to a gene: 8. The CDR3 here is CASSYSQGLGTSGANVLTF. CDR3 in DNA: TGTGCCAGCAGTTACTCACAGGGGTTGGGAACCTCTGGGGCCAACGTCCTGACTTTC.

Here the CDR3 reads CATSQSGGPPYNEQFF. The CDR3 region has the DNA TGTGCCACCAGTCAATCTGGGGGCCCTCCTTACAATGAGCAGTTCTTC. The J gene is TRBJ2-1, the V gene TRBV24-1; weak D call: TRBD1 (6 bases). The CDR3 has 16 amino acids. The V end lost 6 bases, the J end lost 4 bases, and 18 bases lay between the germline ends. From germline, CDR1 is KGHDR and CDR2 SFDVKD.

Details on this clone: Relative to the germline gene, one junction end is altered; a read error may explain this. The chain joins TRBV5-1 to TRBJ2-4; D call uncertain. This CDR3 contains 11 residues. Per the germline V gene, CDR1 is SGHRS and CDR2 is YFSETQ. As DNA, the CDR3 is TGCGCCAGCAGCGGCGGCGGAGACCTTCGCTTC. This sequence encodes CASSGGGDLRF.

The V call is TRBV7-2, the J call TRBJ1-2; perhaps TRBD1 as D (5 bases). CDR1 and CDR2 from the germline V gene are SGHTA and FQGNSA. The V gene lost 1 base and the J gene lost 6 bases, with 9 bases spanning the gap. This CDR3 is 13 amino acids long. The CDR3 reads CASSLGRVNGYTF. The DNA for the CDR3 is TGTGCCAGCAGCTTAGGCAGGGTGAATGGCTACACCTTC.

The chain carries TRBV5-1 and TRBJ1-1, with 10 bases lining up with TRBD1. Germline CDR1 is SGHRS and CDR2 is YFSETQ. V was pared by 4 bases and J by 1 base, with 10 bases of the junction left unmatched. This CDR3 is built from 17 residues. CDR3 sequence (DNA): TGCGCCAGCAGCCCGGGACAGGGGACAATAAGGAACACTGAAGCTTTCTTT. Translation: CASSPGQGTIRNTEAFF.

V is TRBV24-1 and J is TRBJ2-2; D possibly corresponds to TRBD2 (5 bases). The CDR3 extends over 15 amino acids. Trimming removed 7 bases at V and 6 bases at J, with 17 bases between. Germline V gives CDR1 KGHDR, CDR2 SFDVKD. Here the CDR3 DNA reads TGTGCCACCAGGTCCGGGGAAGCTGGACCCGGGGAGCTGTTTTTT. This sequence encodes CATRSGEAGPGELFF.

V usage is TRBV27 and J usage is TRBJ2-7; 9 bases align to TRBD1. Germline V lookup: CDR1 MNHEY, CDR2 SMNVEV (reference sequence). J gave up 5 bases and V 3 bases, and 8 bases lay outside the gene matches. The CDR3 extends over 15 amino acids. CDR3 in DNA: TGTGCCAGCAGTTTCTCTCGACAGGGGGTGAACGAGCAGTACTTC. Protein: CASSFSRQGVNEQYF.

The V call is TRBV30, the J call TRBJ1-3; D perhaps matches TRBD1 (5 bases). V lost 0 bases and J lost 4, with 10 bases in between. In germline, CDR1 is GTSNPN, CDR2 SVGIG (reference sequence). CDR3 length equals 14 residues. CDR3 sequence: CAWSVGVTGNTIYF. The CDR3 nucleotides are TGTGCCTGGAGTGTAGGGGTGACCGGAAACACCATATATTTT.